The entry that follows covers one T cell receptor beta chain sequence. Its antigen has not been determined. Per-base qualities were not stored, and no clone one base away is much larger. Enrolling through a virtual design, the prospective study's participants ranged in age from roughly 18 to 95 years and lived across roughly 23 United States geographic areas. In the prospective study, participants were assigned to cohorts based on the clinical history participants reported in a screening survey and a study questionnaire. A participant counted as exposed if, within 2 weeks of entering the study, that participant had been in contact with someone who had a PCR-confirmed or clinician-diagnosed COVID-19 case. In the prospective study, whole blood, serum and a nasopharyngeal or oropharyngeal swab were collected from each participant by mobile phlebotomists. Prospective study participants could optionally give additional blood draws and questionnaires over a roughly 2-month period. Blood samples from the prospective study were shipped frozen or at room temperature prior to DNA extraction.

The source of the sample is a study of blood T cell repertoires in COVID-19 (TCRdb year 2020). Context from the whole study: Samples covering the acute and convalescent phases of COVID-19 were provided by collaborators in the United States, Italy and Spain. The prospective study material was composed of cDNA or gDNA derived from T cells, B-cell-depleted T cells, or PBMCs. Subjects who had been exposed to COVID-19, were actively infected with it, or had recovered from it provided the deeply sampled blood TCRbeta repertoires that made up the dataset. The repertoires were released in a freely available public database intended as a resource for research on the immune response to SARS-CoV-2. Samples were obtained from the ongoing ImmuneRACE study (first 160 participants) and from 1,000 to 1,500 subjects provided by 6 global collaborators. Nearly every sample came with metadata listing a de-identified subject ID, COVID-19 status, age in years and sex. Where available, HLA class I and class II types were obtained from metadata supplied by the sample provider rather than from assay-based typing. Summary of the overall study and its limitations: How much clinical and demographic metadata was included differed by source and by participant, and the metadata was provided uncurated.

TCRbeta CDR3 regions were amplified from genomic DNA using the immunoSEQ Assay, a bias-controlled multiplex PCR. In the paper's pipeline: The number of nucleated cells in each sample was estimated from the amplification of reference gene primers within the assay. To quantify the absolute abundance of each unique TCRbeta CDR3 rearrangement, sequence reads were collapsed and filtered. For each sample, productive Simpson clonality was calculated as the square root of Simpson's diversity index across productive rearrangements. The immuneACCESS repertoire file appears here via TCRdb, limited to in-frame rearrangements. These files lack a portion of the clones; in checked studies, under half of the deficit traces to unresolved V genes, and the cause of the others is not known. V and J calls and clone size are copied from that table; D and trimming were computed from the DNA. Present in this sample are approximately 220,000 clones, 80% to 90% of which were seen just once. The ten largest account for nearly 5% of the sample.

From cysteine to phenylalanine, the CDR3 is 13 amino acids long. The sequence is cut down to CDR3 DNA, 39 bases in frame from base 1. Reading the germline V gene gives CDR1 MRHNA and CDR2 SNTAGT. Cut back by 2 bases and 10 bases, the V and J ends lie 9 bases apart. The sequence was collected from a woman aged 50 to 60 who had been exposed to COVID-19. The chain couples TRBV6-4 to TRBJ1-6; TRBD1 is possibly the D segment (5 matching bases). Sequencing was performed on PBMCs or T cells enriched from blood (not recorded which). The nucleotides read TGTGCCAGCAGTGACAGGGGATCCTCACCCCTCCACTTT. Its product reads: CASSDRGSSPLHF.